The entry below gives a single TCR beta chain sequence along with its context. Antigen unknown. CDR1 and CDR2 (germline): MNHNS, SASEGT. V lost 7 bases and J lost 8; bases outside the gene matches: 9. This CDR3 has 13 amino acids. Here immunoSEQ multiplex PCR was the method, and the copy in TCRdb shows in-frame clones only, minus some. The sample lists 45,000 to 60,000 clones; roughly four fifths were seen once. This sample was taken from a study of T cells in localized non-small cell lung cancer. Overall study findings and caveats: Heterogeneity is still possible, as just one tumor region was sequenced. Adjacent uninvolved lung had the highest clonality, suggesting focused antigen responses. A median about 50 of the top 100 tumor clones appeared in adjacent lung.

The source was peripheral blood, collected before any cancer treatment. The source of this sequence is a female donor over 55 with stage II squamous cell lung carcinoma. This chain joins TRBV6-1 and TRBJ1-1; 8 positions agree with TRBD1. This chain's CDR3 is CASKPTGGSEAFF. The CDR3 DNA is TGTGCCAGCAAGCCAACAGGGGGAAGCGAAGCTTTCTTT.